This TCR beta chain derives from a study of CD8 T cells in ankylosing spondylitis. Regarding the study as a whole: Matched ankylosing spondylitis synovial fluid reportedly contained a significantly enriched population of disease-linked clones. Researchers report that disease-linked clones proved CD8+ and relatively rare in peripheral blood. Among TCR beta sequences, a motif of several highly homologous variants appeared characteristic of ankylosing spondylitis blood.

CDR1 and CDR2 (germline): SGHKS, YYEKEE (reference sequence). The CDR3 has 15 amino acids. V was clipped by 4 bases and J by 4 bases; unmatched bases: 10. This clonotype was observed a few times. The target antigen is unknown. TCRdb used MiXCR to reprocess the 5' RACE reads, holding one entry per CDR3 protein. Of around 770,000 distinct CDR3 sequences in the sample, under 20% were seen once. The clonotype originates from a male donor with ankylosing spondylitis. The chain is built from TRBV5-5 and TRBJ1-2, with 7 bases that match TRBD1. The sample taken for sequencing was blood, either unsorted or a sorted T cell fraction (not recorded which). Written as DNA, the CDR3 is TGTGCCAGCAGCACCGGGACAGCCAACGTCTATGGCTACACCTTC. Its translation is CASSTGTANVYGYTF. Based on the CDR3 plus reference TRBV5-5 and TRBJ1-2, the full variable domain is DAGVTQSPTHLIKTRGQQVTLRCSPISGHKSVSWYQQVLGQGPQFIFQYYEKEERGRGNFPDRFSARQFPNYSSELNVNALLLGDSALYLCASSTGTANVYGYTFGSGTRLTVV.